This TCR beta chain was captured by sequencing in a study of tumor-infiltrating lymphocytes in primary liver carcinoma. The wider study: Every sample contained roughly 3.65 to 7.5 million productive TCRbeta reads, and these numbers were similar from one tissue type to another.

Without any cell sorting, roughly 20-33 mg of bulk tissue yielded co-extracted RNA and DNA. Separate regions, five per tumor, were sampled. Comments on this clonotype: Its ends do not fully match the called genes, so a read error is possible.

The CDR3 has 16 amino acids. Germline values: CDR1 MGHRA, CDR2 YSYEKL. TCR beta cDNA was made from 400 to 600 ng total RNA with a constant-region primer. What produced the TCR beta libraries was three nested multiplex PCR rounds using slightly modified ARM-PCR. With TRBV1-TRBV30 forward primers and a C-beta reverse primer, the first two PCR rounds were run for around 10 cycles each. TCRdb called the multiplex PCR reads again in MiXCR, with one record for every CDR3 protein. The repertoire has approximately 110,000 distinct CDR3 sequences, around 64% of them found once; the top ten carry approximately 8.9%.

The TCR originated in a woman aged 55-70 years with primary liver carcinoma and hepatitis B virus infection. The source material was liver tumor tissue from sampling region 3. Subset denoted: tumor region T3, left-lateral pole. The V call is TRBV4-1, the J call TRBJ2-2; TRBD2 matches 8 bases. The CDR3 DNA reads as TGCGCCAGCAGCCTCGGGACTAGTGGGAACTCCGGGGAGCTGTTTTTT. Encoded protein: CASSLGTSGNSGELFF.